This entry concerns a single T cell receptor beta chain. Its antigen remains unidentified. V was shortened by 1 base and J by 10 bases, with 23 bases between the two germline ends. The CDR3 is 16 amino acids. The germline gives CDR1 SGHVS, CDR2 FQNEAQ. These data are taken from a study of cytomegalovirus exposure and HLA in healthy donors. Overall study findings and caveats: Most TCR sequences were seen very rarely across donors, but some public TCRs occurred in many. In a later analysis, HLA-associated beta chains showed higher expansion and lower generation probabilities than comparable chains. Prediction of most subjects' HLA-A and HLA-B alleles by TCR beta sequences was reportedly accurate. Three CMV-associated chains were confirmed in vitro to be specific for CMV antigens.

PCR primers comprised 60 Vbeta and 13 Jbeta primers. Measured with immunoSEQ multiplex PCR; TCRdb has only the in-frame clones, and not every one. The table shows around 140,000 clones, with roughly 90% occurring only once. Sequencing input: PBMCs. The V gene is TRBV7-8, the J gene TRBJ2-7; perhaps TRBD2 as D (7 bases). This TCR came from a woman in her thirties or forties in good health and CMV-seronegative. Here the CDR3 reads CASSLVSGGGSLDQYF. In DNA form, the CDR3 reads TGTGCCAGCAGCTTAGTGTCGGGCGGGGGCTCTTTGGATCAGTACTTC.